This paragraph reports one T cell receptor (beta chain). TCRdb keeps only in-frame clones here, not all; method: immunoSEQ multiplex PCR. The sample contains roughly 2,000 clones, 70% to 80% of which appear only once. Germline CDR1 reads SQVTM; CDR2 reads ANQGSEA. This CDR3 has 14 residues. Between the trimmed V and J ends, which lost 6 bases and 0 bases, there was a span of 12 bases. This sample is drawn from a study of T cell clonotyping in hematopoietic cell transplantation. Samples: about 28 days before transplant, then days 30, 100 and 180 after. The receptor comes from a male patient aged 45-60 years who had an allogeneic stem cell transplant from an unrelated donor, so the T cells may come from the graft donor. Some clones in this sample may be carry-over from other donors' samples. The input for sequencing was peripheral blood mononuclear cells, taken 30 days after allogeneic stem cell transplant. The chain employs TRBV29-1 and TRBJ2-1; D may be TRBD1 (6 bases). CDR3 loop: CSVETGFSYNEQFF. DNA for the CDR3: TGCAGCGTGGAGACAGGCTTCTCCTACAATGAGCAGTTCTTC.